These T cell receptor beta chains were read from a single sample in a study of long-term antiretroviral therapy in people with HIV. The repertoire was sequenced with immunoSEQ multiplex PCR; TCRdb's copy has only in-frame clones and lacks some. This table has about 15,000 clones, 80% to 90% appearing once. The specimen comprised unsorted PBMCs, sampled 2.3 to 2.4 years before starting antiretroviral therapy. Every receptor here comes from a woman between 25 and 40 years old with HIV. The CDR3 runs from the conserved cysteine through the conserved F or W. D genes are given only for firm matches. Part of the rows lack a size; the others show once, few, many or a class for expanded clones.

clone size,J gene,D gene,V gene,CDR3 DNA,CDR3 protein
-,TRBJ2-5,TRBD1,TRBV7-2,TGTGCCAGCAGCTTTAGACGGACAGGCCTCCAAGAGACCCAGTACTTC,CASSFRRTGLQETQYF
-,TRBJ2-1,-,TRBV5-6,TGTGCCAGCAGCCAACTAGACAGAGAGCAGTTCTTC,CASSQLDREQFF
few,TRBJ1-2,TRBD1,TRBV18,TGTGCCAGCTCACCCGACAGGGGCACCTTC,CASSPDRGTF
-,TRBJ1-2,-,TRBV14,TGTGCCAGCAGCCAAGATCTTCGACCTAACTATGGCTACACCTTC,CASSQDLRPNYGYTF
-,TRBJ1-1,-,TRBV11-2,TGTGCCAGCAGCTTAGTTAATGTGGGTATGAACACTGAAGCTTTCTTT,CASSLVNVGMNTEAFF
-,TRBJ2-7,TRBD1,TRBV27,TGTGCCAGCAGTGTCTCGGGACAGGGCTACGAGCAGTACTTC,CASSVSGQGYEQYF
once,TRBJ1-1,-,TRBV7-8,TGTGCCAGCATCCCGGACAGCCTGAACACTGAAGCTTTCTTT,CASIPDSLNTEAFF
medium-sized,TRBJ2-1,-,TRBV7-9,TGTGCCAGCAGCTTAAGTTACGGGGACTTAGGGGATGAGCAGTTCTTC,CASSLSYGDLGDEQFF
-,TRBJ1-2,-,TRBV7-2,TGTGCCAGCAGCTTAGTCACTTGGGGGAAAGCTAACTATGGCTACACCTTC,CASSLVTWGKANYGYTF
-,TRBJ2-1,-,TRBV25-1,TGTGCCAGCAGTGAATATAATGAGCAGTTCTTC,CASSEYNEQFF
-,TRBJ1-2,-,TRBV6-5,TGTGCCAGCAGTTCCCAAGGGACCGTTCGTGGCTACACCTTC,CASSSQGTVRGYTF
once,TRBJ2-5,TRBD2,TRBV10-1,TGCGCCAGCAGTGCGACGGGACTAGCGTCAGAGACCCAGTACTTC,CASSATGLASETQYF
-,TRBJ1-2,-,TRBV2,TGTGCCAGCAGTCGGGGACGGACCTTCTATGGCTACACCTTC,CASSRGRTFYGYTF
-,TRBJ1-3,-,TRBV9,TGTGCCAGCAGCGTAGATAGTACGGTGGAAGGAAACACCATATATTTT,CASSVDSTVEGNTIYF
-,TRBJ1-3,-,TRBV5-4,TGTGCCAGCAGCTTGGAGGGGCCTGCTGGAAACACCATATATTTT,CASSLEGPAGNTIYF
-,TRBJ2-3,TRBD1,TRBV7-9,TGTGCCAGCAGCCTCCGCCGGGACAGTACAGATACGCAGTATTTT,CASSLRRDSTDTQYF
-,TRBJ1-5,-,TRBV19,TGTGCCAGTAGTATCACCACTCCGTACGATCAGCCCCAGCATTTT,CASSITTPYDQPQHF
-,TRBJ2-2,-,TRBV2,TGTGCCAGCAGTCTTCGCGAGTCTGGGGCCGGGGAGCTGTTTTTT,CASSLRESGAGELFF